This paragraph reports one T cell receptor beta chain. V was shortened by 3 bases and J by 4 bases, with 14 bases between the two germline ends. CDR3 size: 15 residues. In germline, CDR1 is SNHLY, CDR2 FYNNEI. Assay used: immunoSEQ multiplex PCR; TCRdb lists only in-frame clones, some missing. The table lists 130,000 or so clones, approximately 91% of them singletons. The entry originates in a study of control samples from healthy donors and cancer patients. Source material: blood. This sequence originates from a man aged 50 or older in good health. The chain employs TRBV2 and TRBJ2-3; TRBD2 is a possible D gene (7 bases). The CDR3 region has the DNA TGTGCCAGCAGTGACCGGGGGGCAGGCCCAGATACGCAGTATTTT. Its translation is CASSDRGAGPDTQYF.